This T cell receptor beta chain appears in the sequencing data of a study of control samples from healthy donors and cancer patients. Sequencing was performed with immunoSEQ multiplex PCR; in TCRdb, only in-frame clones are kept and a portion is missing. This sample has approximately 100,000 clones; 80% to 90% occur once, and the top ten carry about 7.8%. The TCR originated in a man aged 25-40 years in good health. The sequencing sample was made of blood.

CDR3 protein: CASSFKGRMNTEAFF. CDR3 bases: TGTGCCAGCAGTTTTAAGGGTCGGATGAACACTGAAGCTTTCTTT. This sequence joins TRBV28 and TRBJ1-1; D is ambiguous. This CDR3 spans 15 amino acids. The ends were cut back, 3 bases at V and 0 bases at J, with 11 bases in the middle. Germline V CDR1 and CDR2: MDHEN, SYDVKM.